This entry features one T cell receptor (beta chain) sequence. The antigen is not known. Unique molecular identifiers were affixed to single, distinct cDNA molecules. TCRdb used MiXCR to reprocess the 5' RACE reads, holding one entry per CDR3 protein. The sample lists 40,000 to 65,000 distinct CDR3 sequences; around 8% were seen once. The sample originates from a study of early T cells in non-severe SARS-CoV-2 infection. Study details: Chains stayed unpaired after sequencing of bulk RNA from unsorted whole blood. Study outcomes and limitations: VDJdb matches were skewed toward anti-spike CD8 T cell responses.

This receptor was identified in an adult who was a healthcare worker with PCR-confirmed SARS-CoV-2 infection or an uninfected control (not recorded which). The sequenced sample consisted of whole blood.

CDR3: CASSVVPGKGLTGYTF. CDR3 DNA: TGTGCCAGCAGCGTAGTTCCAGGGAAGGGGCTGACTGGCTACACCTTC. The chain couples TRBV9 to TRBJ1-2; D perhaps matches TRBD1 (5 bases). V was trimmed by 0 bases and J by 7 bases, leaving 19 bases between them. CDR1 and CDR2 from the germline V gene are SGDLS and YYNGEE. The CDR3 consists of 16 residues.